Shown below are 13 T cell receptor beta chains from a single sample sequenced in a study of blood T cell repertoires in COVID-19. Some clones are missing from TCRdb's copy, which holds only in-frame ones; the method was immunoSEQ multiplex PCR. The table has around 26,000 clones, around four fifths seen once. The material sequenced was peripheral blood. These receptors all stem from a man between 65 and 79 years old with acute or convalescent COVID-19.

This clone was detected only once. V and J are TRBV6-2 or TRBV6-3 and TRBJ1-5; D not certain. Germline V gene sequence: CDR1 MNHEY, CDR2 SVGEGT. CDR3 length: 15 residues. V dropped 6 bases and J dropped 5 bases, with 17 bases sitting between them. The CDR3 protein is CASSRPLAPDQPQHF. CDR3 bases: TGTGCCAGCAGCCGGCCTCTTGCCCCTGATCAGCCCCAGCATTTT.

The J gene is TRBJ2-7, the V gene TRBV6-1; 9 bases are a match to TRBD2. This CDR3 spans 15 amino acids. The junction had 2 bases not matched to a gene; V was cut back by 0 bases and J by 2 bases. Per the germline V gene, CDR1 is MNHNS and CDR2 is SASEGT. The CDR3 DNA is TGTGCCAGCAGTGAAGCAGCGGGAGGCCCCTACGAGCAGTACTTC. This gives the protein CASSEAAGGPYEQYF.

This chain connects TRBV27 to TRBJ1-1; D not certain. CDR1 is MNHEY, CDR2 SMNVEV, per germline (reference sequence). V lost 5 bases, J lost 0 bases, and 19 bases lay in between. The CDR3 covers 17 residues. The CDR3 sequence: CASSRRGATVMNTEAFF. For the CDR3, the DNA is TGTGCCAGCAGTCGACGGGGAGCGACGGTTATGAACACTGAAGCTTTCTTT.

This clone was picked up a small number of times. The CDR3 DNA follows: TGTGCCAGCAGCTTACGGGACTACAGCTACAATGAGCAGTTCTTC. Its translation: CASSLRDYSYNEQFF. This rearrangement joins TRBV7-6 to TRBJ2-1; 7 nucleotides line up with TRBD2. The CDR3 consists of 15 residues. Germline V CDR1 and CDR2: SGHVS, FNYEAQ. J was trimmed by 3 bases and V by 2 bases; bases with no gene match: 4.

The V call is TRBV7-2, the J call TRBJ2-5; 11 bases are a match to TRBD2. Germline values: CDR1 SGHTA, CDR2 FQGNSA. Trimming cost V 6 bases and J 4 bases; bases outside gene matches: 10. The CDR3 runs to 16 residues. The CDR3 here is CASRTGLAGGRETQYF. The CDR3 DNA sequence: TGTGCCAGCAGGACGGGGCTAGCGGGAGGACGAGAGACCCAGTACTTC.

The CDR3 bases are TGTGCCAGCTCAGCCGGGACAGGCCTTAGCAATCAGCCCCAGCATTTT. It translates to CASSAGTGLSNQPQHF. The chain links TRBV18 to TRBJ1-5; 8 bases are a match to TRBD1. The CDR3 spans 16 residues. CDR1 is KGHSH and CDR2 is LQKENI in the germline V gene. Trimming took 5 bases from V and 0 from J; bases not matched to a gene: 6.

The chain links TRBV5-1 to TRBJ2-6; the match to TRBD1 covers 8 bases. V dropped 4 bases and J dropped 4; count of bases not matched to a gene: 10. The CDR3 covers 17 residues. Germline V CDR1 and CDR2: SGHRS, YFSETQ. CDR3 loop: CASSPYFDRGGANVLTF. CDR3 sequence (DNA): TGCGCCAGCAGCCCCTACTTCGACAGGGGAGGGGCCAACGTCCTGACTTTC.

This chain connects TRBV7-9 to TRBJ2-7, with 7 bases lining up with TRBD1. This CDR3 comprises 14 residues. Trimming cost V 5 bases and J 6 bases; bases outside gene matches: 10. The germline V gene has CDR1 SEHNR and CDR2 FQNEAQ (reference sequence). The CDR3 sequence is CASSPPLGQLEQYF. The CDR3 nucleotides read TGTGCCAGCAGCCCACCCCTGGGACAGCTCGAGCAGTACTTC. The variable domain in full, completed from reference TRBV7-9 and TRBJ2-7, reads DTGVSQNPRHKITKRGQNVTFRCDPISEHNRLYWYRQTLGQGPEFLTYFQNEAQLEKSRLLSDRFSAERPKGSFSTLEIQRTEQGDSAMYLCASSPPLGQLEQYFGPGTRLTVT.

The rearrangement uses TRBV5-1 and TRBJ1-4, with a tentative D call TRBD1 (5 bases). CDR3 length: 14 amino acids. Germline assignment: CDR1 SGHRS and CDR2 YFSETQ. V gave up 4 bases and J gave up 8 bases, with 15 bases separating them. The CDR3, as DNA: TGCGCCAGCAGCCTCCGGGGGAGCGGAGAAAAACTGTTTTTT. It codes for CASSLRGSGEKLFF.

The chain has TRBV18 and TRBJ2-5; 9 bases match TRBD1. The CDR3 contains 16 residues. From germline, CDR1 is KGHSH and CDR2 LQKENI. V dropped 1 base and J dropped 7; count of bases not matched to a gene: 10. The CDR3 DNA sequence: TGTGCCAGCTCACCACGAGACAGGGGGTCCCCGGGGACCCAGTACTTC. Its translation: CASSPRDRGSPGTQYF.

This clone has only a few counts. The chain has TRBV7-2 and TRBJ1-5; D ambiguous. CDR3 length equals 14 residues. CDR1 and CDR2 from the germline V gene are SGHTA and FQGNSA. V was clipped by 6 bases and J by 2 bases, with 11 bases between them. The CDR3 coding sequence is TGTGCCAGCAGTGACCGGAGGGGCAATCAGCCCCAGCATTTT. The encoded protein is CASSDRRGNQPQHF.

The V and J genes are TRBV6-2 or TRBV6-3 and TRBJ1-5, with D uncertain. Germline lookup yields CDR1 MNHEY and CDR2 SVGEGT. This CDR3 has 16 residues. The ends were cut back, 2 bases at V and 0 bases at J, with 11 bases in the middle. The CDR3 nucleotides read TGTGCCAGCAGTTACGCAGGATGGTATAGCAATCAGCCCCAGCATTTT. Protein sequence: CASSYAGWYSNQPQHF.

The chain couples TRBV3-1 (or the pseudogene TRBV3-2) to TRBJ2-3, with 7 bases lining up with TRBD2. Germline loops: CDR1 LGHDT, CDR2 YNNKEL (reference sequence). The CDR3 runs 14 residues. With V trimmed by 6 bases and J by 6 bases, 9 bases remained unmatched. CDR3 coding DNA: TGTGCCAGCAGTAGGGCGGGGGTAGATGATACGCAGTATTTT. This codes for CASSRAGVDDTQYF.